These 27 T cell receptor beta chains share one sample of origin, sequenced in a study of T cell clonality in common variable immunodeficiency. Study-level findings and limits: Fewer deletions and N-nucleotide insertions were reportedly seen in common variable immunodeficiency TCR beta sequences.

What these receptors recognize is not known. Data came from immunoSEQ multiplex PCR; TCRdb stores just in-frame clones and leaves some out. The specimen has around 19,000 clones, none found just once. Input material: peripheral blood mononuclear cells. The origin of the receptors is a human donor with common variable immunodeficiency.

About this clone: Sequencing ends 3 residues short of the CDR3 end; the germline J gene provides the rest. The chain recombines TRBV7-9 with TRBJ1-1, with 9 bases aligning to TRBD1. The length of the CDR3 is 13 residues. Germline-derived CDR1 and CDR2 are SEHNR and FQNEAQ (reference sequence). This CDR3 is CASSYYRGREAFF. The CDR3 DNA, read in part, is TGTGCCAGCAGCTACTACAGGGGGCGCGAA.

Regarding this clone: The CDR3 end falls 3 residues outside the read, so it is completed with the germline J gene. This sequence joins TRBV7-2 and TRBJ2-5, with D maybe TRBD2 (7 bases). V lost 5 bases and J lost 2, with 12 bases in between. CDR1 is SGHTA and CDR2 is FQGNSA in the germline V gene. The CDR3 is made up of 14 amino acids. CDR3 in amino acids: CASSHGGLQETQYF. Incomplete CDR3 DNA: TGTGCCAGCAGCCACGGGGGGCTACAAGAGACC.

This clone was counted between two and nine times. Read sequence stops 3 residues before the CDR3 end, and the germline J gene provides the missing end. This sequence joins TRBV19 and TRBJ1-5; perhaps TRBD1 as D (5 bases). The CDR3 runs 16 residues. V lost 4 bases, J lost 1 base, and 14 bases lay in between. Germline assignment: CDR1 LNHDA and CDR2 SQIVND (reference sequence). CDR3 bases read: TGTGCCAGTAGTAGAGAGACAGTTATGAGCAATCAGCCC. Translated, it gives CASSRETVMSNQP. The whole CDR3 region reads CASSRETVMSNQPQHF.

Details on this clone: The CDR3 end falls 3 residues outside the read, so it is completed with the germline J gene. The V and J genes are TRBV18 and TRBJ1-1; D gene unclear. This CDR3 contains 14 residues. With 2 bases removed from V and 3 bases from J, the gap between germline ends came to 10 bases. The germline V gene has CDR1 KGHSH and CDR2 LQKENI. The CDR3 DNA, read in part, is TGTGCCAGCTCACCAAAGTATTCGGACACTGAA. This encodes CASSPKYSDTE. The CDR3 in full is CASSPKYSDTEAFF. Looking up the rest from reference TRBV18 and TRBJ1-1 gives the full variable domain: NAGVMQNPRHLVRRRGQEARLRCSPMKGHSHVYWYRQLPEEGLKFMVYLQKENIIDESGMPKERFSAEFPKEGPSILRIQQVVRGDSAAYFCASSPKYSDTEAFFGQGTRLTVV.

This clone has a handful of counts. The sequence runs out 3 residues before the end of the CDR3; the remainder is reconstructed from the germline J gene. The chain joins TRBV7-9 to TRBJ2-1; D remains unclear. The CDR3 consists of 14 residues. Per germline, CDR1 SEHNR and CDR2 FQNEAQ (reference sequence). Trimming pared 1 base from V and 9 bases from J, leaving 13 bases between. The CDR3 loop is CASSLVTVKGEQFF. The sequenced part of the CDR3 DNA is TGTGCCAGCAGCTTAGTAACAGTCAAGGGTGAG.

This clone was counted between two and nine times. The CDR3 end lies 3 residues beyond the end of the read and is filled in from the germline J gene. V is TRBV2 and J is TRBJ2-1; 7 bases map to TRBD1. J gave up 7 bases and V 5 bases, and 5 bases lay outside the gene matches. CDR3 size: 13 residues. Germline V lookup: CDR1 SNHLY, CDR2 FYNNEI. The sequenced CDR3 bases are TGTGCCAGCAGTACAGGGGACCGGAATGAG. Translation: CASSTGDRNE. The entire CDR3 is CASSTGDRNEQFF.

This clone turned up a few times. The read falls 3 residues short of the CDR3 end, and the missing part is taken from the germline J gene. This chain joins TRBV7-6 and TRBJ1-6, with 9 bases matching TRBD1. The trim removed 3 bases at V and 7 bases at J, leaving 1 base unmatched. CDR3 size: 14 residues. Germline V gives CDR1 SGHVS, CDR2 FNYEAQ. Incomplete CDR3 DNA: TGTGCCAGCAGCTTCGGACAGGGGAATTCACCC. The encoded protein is CASSFGQGNSP. The complete CDR3 reads CASSFGQGNSPLHF.

CDR3 DNA, as far as it was read: TGTGCCAGCAGAAAAGGACAGCAGAACACTGAA. This sequence encodes CASRKGQQNTE. The CDR3 as a whole reads CASRKGQQNTEAFF. The chain has TRBV19 and TRBJ1-1, with a possible D match to TRBD1 (6 bases). The DNA ends 3 residues before the CDR3 does, and the rest of the CDR3 is filled in from the germline J gene. The V gene lost 9 bases and the J gene lost 1 base, with 15 bases spanning the gap. The CDR3 totals 14 residues. Germline V gene lookup returns CDR1 LNHDA and CDR2 SQIVND (reference sequence).

The table lists this clone with a few counts. The read gets to within 3 residues of the CDR3 end, and the germline J gene fills in the rest. The same CDR3 also results from other DNA sequences found in this sample. The chain links TRBV30 to TRBJ1-1, with D perhaps TRBD1 (6 bases). CDR1 and CDR2 from the germline V gene are GTSNPN and SVGIG (reference sequence). Trimming took off 0 bases at V and 2 bases at J, with 7 bases between the two ends. The length of the CDR3 is 13 residues. CDR3 DNA (partial): TGTGCCTGGAGTGTACAGGGCAACACTGAA. Translation gives CAWSVQGNTE. The whole CDR3 protein is CAWSVQGNTEAFF.

This clone was detected many times. The read comes to an end 3 residues before the CDR3 does, leaving the germline J gene to fill in the end. The rearrangement joins TRBV5-5 to TRBJ1-1; D is possibly TRBD1 (5 bases). The V end was cut by 2 bases, the J end by 4 bases, with 9 bases between. This CDR3 contains 13 residues. The germline CDR1 and CDR2 sequences are SGHKS and YYEKEE (reference sequence). The sequenced part of the CDR3 DNA is TGTGCCAGCAGCTTTGGGGGGGTCACTGAA. This codes for CASSFGGVTE. The entire CDR3 reads CASSFGGVTEAFF.

Concerning this clone: The DNA ends 3 residues before the CDR3 does, and the rest of the CDR3 is filled in from the germline J gene. This sequence joins TRBV19 and TRBJ2-1; 8 bases line up with TRBD2. CDR1 LNHDA and CDR2 SQIVND come from the germline V gene (reference sequence). V gave up 3 bases and J gave up 6 bases; unmatched junction bases: 10. The CDR3 sequence is 16 residues long. The CDR3 spells CASSILRPGGVNEQFF. The DNA read from the CDR3 is TGTGCCAGTAGTATCCTCCGGCCGGGGGGGGTCAATGAG. Full variable domain (rest looked up from reference TRBV19 and TRBJ2-1): DGGITQSPKYLFRKEGQNVTLSCEQNLNHDAMYWYRQDPGQGLRLIYYSQIVNDFQKGDIAEGYSVSREKKESFPLTVTSAQKNPTAFYLCASSILRPGGVNEQFFGPGTRLTVL.

This clone appeared a few times. The observed sequence ends 3 residues before the CDR3 terminus, with the missing tail filled in from the germline J gene. The chain combines TRBV18 with TRBJ1-1; D ambiguous. The ends were cut back, 6 bases at V and 6 bases at J, with 17 bases in the middle. CDR1 and CDR2 from the germline V gene are KGHSH and LQKENI. The CDR3 spans 14 residues. The sequenced CDR3 bases are TGTGCCAGCTCGCCGACCCGACAAGGATCTGAA. Protein: CASSPTRQGSE. The full CDR3 protein is CASSPTRQGSEAFF.

There are a few counts of this clone. The CDR3 end lies 3 residues beyond the end of the read and is filled in from the germline J gene. The V and J genes are TRBV7-2 and TRBJ1-1; TRBD1 might be the D (5 bases). The CDR3 is made up of 14 amino acids. Germline-derived CDR1 and CDR2 are SGHTA and FQGNSA. The CDR3 bases that were read are TGTGCCAGCAACCTTACCCCTCTGGGGGGGAAA. It translates to CASNLTPLGGK. The whole CDR3 protein is CASNLTPLGGKAFF.

This clone was seen a few times. With the read ending 3 residues before the CDR3 end, the germline J gene is used to fill in that end. V usage is TRBV7-2 and J usage is TRBJ2-3; 11 nucleotides line up with TRBD1. Germline lookup yields CDR1 SGHTA and CDR2 FQGNSA. The CDR3 consists of 13 residues. This CDR3 is CASSFGTGGTQYF. The sequenced CDR3 bases are TGTGCCAGCAGCTTTGGGACAGGGGGAACG.

To note about this clone: From the germline J gene comes the end of the CDR3, since the read stops 3 residues before it. The chain employs TRBV7-2 and TRBJ2-7, with D possibly matching TRBD1 (6 bases). Between the trimmed V and J ends, which lost 0 bases and 5 bases, there was a span of 11 bases. This CDR3 has 14 residues. CDR1 is SGHTA, CDR2 FQGNSA, per germline. CDR3 bases read: TGTGCCAGCAGCTTAGCCAGGGGATATCACGAG. Translation: CASSLARGYHE. The full CDR3 sequence reads CASSLARGYHEQYF.

About this clone itself: The read terminates 3 residues before the CDR3 end, so the remaining end is supplied by the germline J gene. The J gene is TRBJ2-5, the V gene TRBV19; 8 nucleotides agree with TRBD2. CDR1 is LNHDA, CDR2 SQIVND, per germline (reference sequence). The length of the CDR3 is 16 residues. V was clipped by 8 bases and J by 7 bases; unmatched bases: 18. CDR3 bases read: TGTGCCAGTCGACCGGGGTTCGCAGCGGGGGAGGGGACC. It yields the protein CASRPGFAAGEGT. The full CDR3 protein is CASRPGFAAGEGTQYF.

This clone was picked up a small number of times. CDR3: CASSMTGGNNQPQHF. CDR3 DNA, as far as it was read: TGTGCCAGTAGTATGACAGGGGGCAACAATCAGCCC. The chain carries TRBV19 and TRBJ1-5; 10 bases agree with TRBD1. The read ends 3 residues shy of where the CDR3 ends; the end is completed using the germline J gene. Germline V gene lookup returns CDR1 LNHDA and CDR2 SQIVND (reference sequence). Unmatched junction bases numbered 2, after V lost 3 bases and J lost 3 bases. The CDR3 has 15 amino acids.

This clone was detected only a few times. The read ends 3 residues before the CDR3 terminus; that terminus is restored from the germline J gene. This chain uses TRBV6-2 or TRBV6-3 with TRBJ2-3; 8 nucleotides match TRBD1. The CDR3 sequence is 15 residues long. The V segment lost 5 bases and the J segment 4 bases; nucleotides outside the gene matches: 8. CDR1 MNHEY and CDR2 SVGEGT come from the germline V gene. CDR3 DNA (partial): TGTGCCAGCAGTACCGGACAGGGCGTGTCAGATACG. Translating it yields CASSTGQGVSDT. The whole CDR3 sequence is CASSTGQGVSDTQYF.

About this clone itself: The CDR3 goes on 3 residues after the read ends, and that part is filled in from the germline J gene. The genes are TRBV18 and TRBJ1-6; 7 bases are a match to TRBD1. V trimming: 2 bases; J trimming: 4 bases; junction bases outside the gene matches: 8. The CDR3 is 17 amino acids. Germline V lookup: CDR1 KGHSH, CDR2 LQKENI. CDR3: CASSPTPGTAYNSPLHF. The CDR3 bases that were read are TGTGCCAGCTCACCAACCCCCGGGACAGCTTATAATTCACCC.

This clone came up many times. The CDR3 end falls 3 residues outside the read, so it is completed with the germline J gene. This chain uses TRBV20-1 with TRBJ2-3; TRBD1 is a possible D gene (6 bases). Per germline, CDR1 DFQATT and CDR2 SNEGSKA (reference sequence). The CDR3 sequence is 12 residues long. The V gene lost 5 bases and the J gene lost 2 bases, with 8 bases spanning the gap. CDR3: CSAGGPTDTQYF. Incomplete CDR3 DNA: TGCAGTGCTGGGGGCCCCACAGATACG.

The sample holds a few counts of this clone. The read comes to an end 3 residues before the CDR3 does, leaving the germline J gene to fill in the end. V usage is TRBV2 and J usage is TRBJ2-5; D tentatively fits TRBD1 or TRBD2 (5 bases each). In germline, CDR1 is SNHLY, CDR2 FYNNEI. CDR3 length: 11 amino acids. V gave up 8 bases and J gave up 5 bases, with 9 bases separating them. The part of the CDR3 DNA that was read is TGTGCCAGCCTTGAGGGGGAGACC. This encodes CASLEGET. The full CDR3 reads CASLEGETQYF.

This clone turned up a few times. The read falls 3 residues short of the CDR3 end, and the missing part is taken from the germline J gene. The chain recombines TRBV7-9 with TRBJ1-6, with TRBD1 matching over 7 bases. This CDR3 is built from 14 residues. Germline V gene sequence: CDR1 SEHNR, CDR2 FQNEAQ (reference sequence). The chain's CDR3 is CASSPKQGTRALHF. The sequenced part of the CDR3 DNA is TGTGCCAGCAGCCCAAAACAGGGGACGAGGGCC.

This clone came up a few times. The CDR3 end lies 3 residues beyond the end of the read and is filled in from the germline J gene. This rearrangement joins TRBV18 to TRBJ1-1, with 7 bases identical to TRBD1. V dropped 3 bases and J dropped 3; count of bases not matched to a gene: 4. There are 14 residues in the CDR3. Germline assignment: CDR1 KGHSH and CDR2 LQKENI. CDR3: CASSPNRGDTEAFF. The DNA read from the CDR3 is TGTGCCAGCTCACCCAACAGGGGCGACACTGAA.

This clone was counted between two and nine times. The read falls 3 residues short of the CDR3 end, and the missing part is taken from the germline J gene. The V and J genes are TRBV19 and TRBJ1-1; 9 bases align to TRBD1. The CDR3 sequence is 17 residues long. J gave up 4 bases and V 4 bases, and 13 bases lay outside the gene matches. Per germline, CDR1 LNHDA and CDR2 SQIVND (reference sequence). Partial CDR3 DNA: TGTGCCAGTAGTACCAGGTGGGGGACAGGGAGGGCCACTGAA. Encoded protein: CASSTRWGTGRATE. The full-length CDR3 reads as CASSTRWGTGRATEAFF.

There are a few counts of this clone. The CDR3 extends 3 residues past the end of the read, so its final part is completed from the germline J gene. The gene calls are TRBV7-6 and TRBJ2-1; 7 bases line up with TRBD2. Losses at the gene ends were 5 bases for V and 5 bases for J; bases not matched to a gene: 9. The CDR3 totals 15 residues. The germline gives CDR1 SGHVS, CDR2 FNYEAQ. Partial CDR3 DNA: TGTGCCAGCAGCCAGGGAGCAGCGGGACACAATGAG. This codes for CASSQGAAGHNE. The full-length CDR3 reads as CASSQGAAGHNEQFF.

As regards this clone: The CDR3 extends 3 residues past the end of the read, so its final part is completed from the germline J gene. V gene TRBV7-2 combines with J gene TRBJ2-3, with 7 bases identical to TRBD1. Germline CDR1 SGHTA, CDR2 FQGNSA. The CDR3 loop spans 15 amino acids. The V and J ends lost 5 bases and 2 bases, in that order; junction bases with no gene match: 7. Incomplete CDR3 DNA: TGTGCCAGCAGCAACCAGGGGGTAGACACAGATACG. As protein: CASSNQGVDTDT. The whole CDR3 sequence is CASSNQGVDTDTQYF. Full variable domain (rest looked up from reference TRBV7-2 and TRBJ2-3): GAGVSQSPSNKVTEKGKDVELRCDPISGHTALYWYRQSLGQGLEFLIYFQGNSAPDKSGLPSDRFSAERTGGSVSTLTIQRTQQEDSAVYLCASSNQGVDTDTQYFGPGTRLTVL.

For this clone: The CDR3 end is not reached by the read, which stops 3 residues before it; the germline J gene fills it in. The chain joins TRBV7-2 to TRBJ1-2; perhaps TRBD1 as D (5 bases). Trimming took off 4 bases at V and 2 bases at J, with 8 bases between the two ends. The CDR3 length is 13 residues. CDR1 SGHTA and CDR2 FQGNSA come from the germline V gene. The CDR3 loop reads CASSWGLNYGYTF. The CDR3 DNA, read in part, is TGTGCCAGCAGCTGGGGACTGAACTATGGC.